These T cell receptor beta chains were read from a single sample in a study of blood T cell repertoires in COVID-19. Produced via immunoSEQ multiplex PCR; TCRdb's table is partial and in-frame only. Of approximately 180,000 clones in the sample, about 85% were seen once. The sample taken for sequencing was peripheral blood. These receptors were collected from a woman over 75 with acute or convalescent COVID-19. Both conserved end residues are part of each CDR3. D genes are given only for firm matches. The listing skips clone size in some rows; elsewhere it reads once, few, many or a size class.

d_gene	len	v_gene	abundance	j_gene	CDR3nt	CDR3aa
-	11	TRBV20-1	-	TRBJ2-7	TGCAGTGCTAGTTCCGGTCACGAGCAGTACTTC	CSASSGHEQYF
TRBD1	15	TRBV7-8	-	TRBJ2-7	TGTGCCAGCAGCGCGCGGACAGGGGAGACCTACGAGCAGTACTTC	CASSARTGETYEQYF
-	14	TRBV5-4	-	TRBJ1-6	TGTGCCAGCAGCTTGGCTAGCTATAATTCACCCCTCCACTTT	CASSLASYNSPLHF
TRBD2	15	TRBV5-1	-	TRBJ2-3	TGCGCCAGCAGCCCGGGGGGGGCGCGCACAGATACGCAGTATTTT	CASSPGGARTDTQYF
-	14	TRBV7-2	-	TRBJ1-5	TGTGCCAGCAGCTTAGCAGCTGCGAATCAGCCCCAGCATTTT	CASSLAAANQPQHF
-	15	TRBV6-1	once	TRBJ1-2	TGTGCCAGCAGTGAATTAGTCCTCCTTGGCTATGGCTACACCTTC	CASSELVLLGYGYTF
TRBD1	15	TRBV6-5	-	TRBJ1-1	TGTGCCAGCAGTCCTACAGGGGGTACGGGCGCTGAAGCTTTCTTT	CASSPTGGTGAEAFF
TRBD2	16	TRBV2	-	TRBJ2-3	TGTGCCAGCAGTGAATTCGGACTAGCGATCACAGATACGCAGTATTTT	CASSEFGLAITDTQYF
-	15	TRBV7-9	few	TRBJ2-1	TGTGCCAGCAGCTTACGGGGGAGCTCCTACAATGAGCAGTTCTTC	CASSLRGSSYNEQFF
TRBD2	17	TRBV30	few	TRBJ2-1	TGTGCCTGGAGTCCCAATCCCCGGACTAGCGTGTACAATGAGCAGTTCTTC	CAWSPNPRTSVYNEQFF
-	16	TRBV5-1	-	TRBJ2-5	TGCGCCAGCAGCTTCCCTGCGGGCGGGTACCAGGAGACCCAGTACTTC	CASSFPAGGYQETQYF
TRBD2	15	TRBV7-2	-	TRBJ2-3	TGTGCCAGCGGAACTAGCGGTCAGGGCCAGGATACGCAGTATTTT	CASGTSGQGQDTQYF
-	12	TRBV12-5	once	TRBJ2-5	TGTGCTAGTGGTTGGGGGCGTGAGACCCAGTACTTC	CASGWGRETQYF
-	15	TRBV4-1	few	TRBJ1-6	TGCGCCAGCACACAAGCGGGAGGGAATAGTTCACCCCTCCACTTT	CASTQAGGNSSPLHF
TRBD2	16	TRBV6-2/TRBV6-3	-	TRBJ2-5	TGTGCCAGCAGTTCCTCAGGGCTAGCGGGGGTAGGGACCCAGTACTTC	CASSSSGLAGVGTQYF
-	16	TRBV19	-	TRBJ1-5	TGTGCCAGTAGTATAGAGGGGGGAAGGTTCAGTCAGCCCCAGCATTTT	CASSIEGGRFSQPQHF
TRBD2	16	TRBV9	-	TRBJ2-2	TGTGCCAGCAGCGTTAGCGGGAGGAGTAACACCGGGGAGCTGTTTTTT	CASSVSGRSNTGELFF
-	17	TRBV27	-	TRBJ2-2	TGTGCCAGCAGTTTATCGACCCCCGGGGGGAACACCGGGGAGCTGTTTTTT	CASSLSTPGGNTGELFF
-	16	TRBV27	-	TRBJ1-5	TGTGCCAGCAGTTTGGGGAGCCTCGGGAGCAATCAGCCCCAGCATTTT	CASSLGSLGSNQPQHF
TRBD1	17	TRBV5-4	-	TRBJ2-2	TGTGCCAGCAGCTCTAAGACAGGGGCCACTGGTTCCGGGGAGCTGTTTTTT	CASSSKTGATGSGELFF
TRBD2	16	TRBV7-2	once	TRBJ2-3	TGTGCCAGCAGCTTAAGAGCGGGGGGCCTCACAGATACGCAGTATTTT	CASSLRAGGLTDTQYF
-	13	TRBV27	-	TRBJ1-1	TGTGCCAGCAGTTTTGGAGGGGACACTGAAGCTTTCTTT	CASSFGGDTEAFF
-	15	TRBV19	-	TRBJ2-3	TGTGCCAGTAGTTCCTCCCAGACTAGCACAGATACGCAGTATTTT	CASSSSQTSTDTQYF
TRBD2	17	TRBV12-5	once	TRBJ2-5	TGTGCTAGTGGTTTGAAGGCAGCGGGAGAAGTACGAGAGACCCAGTACTTC	CASGLKAAGEVRETQYF
TRBD1	14	TRBV30	few	TRBJ1-1	TGTGCCTGGAGGAAAGGGACAGCGAACACTGAAGCTTTCTTT	CAWRKGTANTEAFF
TRBD2	14	TRBV2	-	TRBJ2-5	TGTGCCAGCAGGGGGACTAGCGGGAGAGAGACCCAGTACTTC	CASRGTSGRETQYF
-	17	TRBV7-2	-	TRBJ2-7	TGTGCCAGCAGCTTAGCGCGAAACAGGGCCCACTCCTACGAGCAGTACTTC	CASSLARNRAHSYEQYF
-	14	TRBV10-3	-	TRBJ2-3	TGTGCCCTGAGGAGGGAGCTAAGCACAGATACGCAGTATTTT	CALRRELSTDTQYF
TRBD2	15	TRBV19	-	TRBJ2-1	TGTGCCAGTAGCCGGACTAGCGGGGGGTCGAGTGAGCAGTTCTTC	CASSRTSGGSSEQFF
TRBD1	15	TRBV11-2	-	TRBJ2-7	TGTGCCAGCAGCCGGCCGGGACAGGGCTCCTACGAGCAGTACTTC	CASSRPGQGSYEQYF
-	13	TRBV12-3/TRBV12-4	few	TRBJ1-5	TGTGCCAGCACCAAACGGGGAAATCAGCCCCAGCATTTT	CASTKRGNQPQHF
TRBD2	15	TRBV7-9	-	TRBJ2-1	TGTGCCAGCAGGGTAGCGGGGGACTCCTACAATGAGCAGTTCTTC	CASRVAGDSYNEQFF
-	15	TRBV7-8	-	TRBJ2-1	TGTGCCAGCAGCTTAGAGCGGACCTCCCCGAAGGAGCAGTTCTTC	CASSLERTSPKEQFF
TRBD1	16	TRBV3-1/TRBV3-2	-	TRBJ1-1	TGTGCCAGCAGCCGAGGGGGGACAGCCTCCGGGGCTGAAGCTTTCTTT	CASSRGGTASGAEAFF
TRBD1	14	TRBV5-1	-	TRBJ1-2	TGCGCCAGCAGCTCAGGGACAGCAGGGGATGGCTACACCTTC	CASSSGTAGDGYTF
TRBD1	15	TRBV4-1	-	TRBJ1-6	TGCGCCAGCAGCCAAGGGAGGGGGACAGCCTCACCCCTCCACTTT	CASSQGRGTASPLHF
TRBD2	14	TRBV5-4	once	TRBJ2-3	TGTGCCAGCACCCGGGAGGCTAGCACAGATACGCAGTATTTT	CASTREASTDTQYF
-	13	TRBV19	-	TRBJ2-7	TGTGCCAGTCGGTCTGCGCCAGGAAAAGAGCAGTACTTC	CASRSAPGKEQYF
TRBD1	15	TRBV7-9	-	TRBJ2-7	TGTGCCAGCAGCTCCGGACAGGGGGCCACCTACGAGCAGTACTTC	CASSSGQGATYEQYF
-	13	TRBV11-2	few	TRBJ2-7	TGTGCCAGCAGCTTAAACAGCCCCTACGAGCAGTACTTC	CASSLNSPYEQYF
-	16	TRBV4-2	few	TRBJ1-1	TGTGCCAGCAGCCAAGACCGCGGGGGTCGAGTGACTGAAGCTTTCTTT	CASSQDRGGRVTEAFF
-	15	TRBV5-1	-	TRBJ2-7	TGCGCCAGCAGCTTAGGGACACCGAGCTCCTACGAGCAGTACTTC	CASSLGTPSSYEQYF
TRBD2	16	TRBV11-3	-	TRBJ2-3	TGTGCCAGCAGCAGCGGACTAGCGGGCCGCACAGATACGCAGTATTTT	CASSSGLAGRTDTQYF
TRBD1	15	TRBV7-3	-	TRBJ2-1	TGTGCCAGCAGCCGGGGACAGCAGAAGAGCAATGAGCAGTTCTTC	CASSRGQQKSNEQFF
-	16	TRBV3-1/TRBV3-2	few	TRBJ2-2	TGTGCCAGCAGCCGTAGAACAGGGAGGGACACCGGGGAGCTGTTTTTT	CASSRRTGRDTGELFF
-	14	TRBV10-3	-	TRBJ2-2	TGTGCCATCCGTGGAGGTTCGAGCACCGGGGAGCTGTTTTTT	CAIRGGSSTGELFF
-	12	TRBV7-8	-	TRBJ1-1	TGTGCCAGCAGCTTCGGGAACACTGAAGCTTTCTTT	CASSFGNTEAFF
TRBD1	14	TRBV19	-	TRBJ2-7	TGTGCCAGTATACCGGGACAGGGAAAATACGAGCAGTACTTC	CASIPGQGKYEQYF